This T cell receptor beta chain was recovered during a study of T-cell reconstitution after alpha-beta-depleted transplantation in children. General study findings and limits: When one year had passed after transplant, most T-cell counts and diversity came from newly produced T cells.

Unique molecular identifiers were incorporated when the TCRbeta library was constructed. TCRdb recomputed calls from the PCR reads with MiXCR, one row per CDR3 protein. The sample shows about 460,000 distinct CDR3 sequences, 11% of them seen only once. Only a few counts were recorded for this clonotype. The antigen remains undetermined. Sequenced material: PBMCs, mostly from graft donor cells, taken 180 days after TCRalphabeta/CD19-depleted stem cell transplant. This sequence originates from a female patient aged 2-9 years who had a stem cell transplant for aplastic anemia, so the T cells may come from the graft donor.

DNA of the CDR3: TGCGCCAGCAGTGACAGGGGGCATGGCTCTGGGGCCAACGTCCTGACTTTC. Amino acid sequence: CASSDRGHGSGANVLTF. The rearrangement joins TRBV10-2 to TRBJ2-6; 8 nucleotides line up with TRBD1. Per the germline V gene, CDR1 is WSHSY and CDR2 is SAAADI. V gave up 3 bases and J gave up 0 bases; unmatched junction bases: 4. The CDR3 extends over 17 amino acids.